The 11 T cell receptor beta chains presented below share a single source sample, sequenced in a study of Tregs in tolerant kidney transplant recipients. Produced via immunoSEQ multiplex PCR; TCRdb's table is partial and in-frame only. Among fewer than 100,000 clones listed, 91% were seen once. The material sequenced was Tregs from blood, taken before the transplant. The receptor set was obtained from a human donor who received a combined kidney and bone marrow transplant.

CDR3 nucleotide sequence: TGCGCCAGCAGCTTGGGGACAGGGAGTGCAGATACGCAGTATTTT. This encodes CASSLGTGSADTQYF. The J gene is TRBJ2-3, the V gene TRBV5-1; 8 nucleotides agree with TRBD1. The CDR3 has 15 residues. The ends lost 0 bases at V and 4 bases at J; junction bases unmatched: 4. Germline assignment: CDR1 SGHRS and CDR2 YFSETQ.

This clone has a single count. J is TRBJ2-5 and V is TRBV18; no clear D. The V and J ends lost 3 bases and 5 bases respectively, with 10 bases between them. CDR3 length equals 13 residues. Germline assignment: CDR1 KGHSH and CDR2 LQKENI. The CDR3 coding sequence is TGTGCCAGCTCACCGCCGAGCCAGGAGACCCAGTACTTC. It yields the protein CASSPPSQETQYF.

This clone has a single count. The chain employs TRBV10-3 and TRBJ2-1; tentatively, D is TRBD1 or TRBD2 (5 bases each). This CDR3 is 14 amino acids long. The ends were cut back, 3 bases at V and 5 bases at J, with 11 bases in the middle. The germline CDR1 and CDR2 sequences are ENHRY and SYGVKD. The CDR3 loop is CAISEGTLDNEQFF. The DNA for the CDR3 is TGTGCCATCAGTGAAGGGACGTTAGACAATGAGCAGTTCTTC.

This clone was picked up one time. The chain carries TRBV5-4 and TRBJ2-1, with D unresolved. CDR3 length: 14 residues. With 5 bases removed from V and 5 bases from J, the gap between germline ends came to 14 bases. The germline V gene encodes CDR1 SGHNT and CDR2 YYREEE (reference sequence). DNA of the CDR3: TGTGCCAGCAGACCAACGACCGGCGACAATGAGCAGTTCTTC. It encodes CASRPTTGDNEQFF.

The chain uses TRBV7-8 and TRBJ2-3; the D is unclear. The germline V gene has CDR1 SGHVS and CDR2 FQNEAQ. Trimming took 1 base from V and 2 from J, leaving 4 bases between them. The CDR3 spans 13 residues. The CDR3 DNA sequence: TGTGCCAGCAGCTTAGTTCCCACAGATACGCAGTATTTT. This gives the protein CASSLVPTDTQYF.

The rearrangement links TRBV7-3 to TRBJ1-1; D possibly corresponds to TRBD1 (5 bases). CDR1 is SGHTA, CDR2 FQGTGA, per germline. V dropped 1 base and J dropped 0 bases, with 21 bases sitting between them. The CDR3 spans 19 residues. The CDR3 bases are TGTGCCAGCAGCTTAAAAGGTCAGGCTCGGGGACTAGTGAACACTGAAGCTTTCTTT. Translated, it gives CASSLKGQARGLVNTEAFF.

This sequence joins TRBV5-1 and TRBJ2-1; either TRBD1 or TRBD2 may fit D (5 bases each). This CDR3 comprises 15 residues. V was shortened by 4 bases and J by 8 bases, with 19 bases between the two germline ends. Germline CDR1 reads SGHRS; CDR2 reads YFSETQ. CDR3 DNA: TGCGCCAGCAGCCGGGGCCAGCAGGAGGTCGATGAGCAGTTCTTC. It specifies CASSRGQQEVDEQFF. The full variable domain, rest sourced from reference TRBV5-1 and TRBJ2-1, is KAGVTQTPRYLIKTRGQQVTLSCSPISGHRSVSWYQQTPGQGLQFLFEYFSETQRNKGNFPGRFSGRQFSNSRSEMNVSTLELGDSALYLCASSRGQQEVDEQFFGPGTRLTVL.

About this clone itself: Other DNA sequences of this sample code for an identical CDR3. DNA for the CDR3: TGTGCCGGGGCAAGACACGAGCAGTTCTTC. Its translation is CAGARHEQFF. The rearrangement links TRBV30 to TRBJ2-1, with D possibly TRBD1 on 5 matching bases. The germline gives CDR1 GTSNPN, CDR2 SVGIG (reference sequence). Trimming pared 8 bases from V and 10 bases from J, leaving 12 bases between. The CDR3 consists of 10 residues.

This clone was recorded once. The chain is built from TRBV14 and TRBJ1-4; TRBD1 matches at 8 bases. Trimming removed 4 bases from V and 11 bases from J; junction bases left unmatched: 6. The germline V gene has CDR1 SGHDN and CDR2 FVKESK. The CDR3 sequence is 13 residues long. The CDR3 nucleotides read TGTGCCAGCAGCCCTAGGACAGGGCGGAAACTGTTTTTT. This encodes CASSPRTGRKLFF.

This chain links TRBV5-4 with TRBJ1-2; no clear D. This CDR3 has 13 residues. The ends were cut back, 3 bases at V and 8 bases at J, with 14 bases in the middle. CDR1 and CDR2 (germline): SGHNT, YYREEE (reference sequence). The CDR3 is CASSSPVGRGYTF. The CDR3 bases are TGTGCCAGCAGCTCTCCGGTGGGGAGAGGCTACACCTTC.

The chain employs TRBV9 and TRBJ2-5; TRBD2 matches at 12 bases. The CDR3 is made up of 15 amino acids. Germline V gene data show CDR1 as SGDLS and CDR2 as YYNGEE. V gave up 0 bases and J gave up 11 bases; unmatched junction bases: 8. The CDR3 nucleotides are TGTGCCAGCAGCGTAGGACTAGCGGGAGTAGGTGAGCAGTACTTC. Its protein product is CASSVGLAGVGEQYF.